This T cell receptor beta chain appears in the sequencing data of a study of cytomegalovirus exposure and HLA in healthy donors. With respect to this clone: No antigen is known for it.

Sequencing used immunoSEQ multiplex PCR; TCRdb keeps in-frame clones, though not all of them. The table includes some 150,000 clones, roughly 87% detected once. CDR1 and CDR2 (germline): MGHRA, YSYEKL. V gave up 4 bases and J gave up 3 bases, with 16 bases separating them. CDR3 length equals 15 residues. Study-wide findings and caveats: The authors enumerated over 150 TCR beta chains as linked to cytomegalovirus. Under in vitro conditions, three CMV-associated chains were confirmed as specific for CMV antigens.

The chain couples TRBV4-1 to TRBJ2-7; weak D call: TRBD2 (6 bases). Sequenced sample: PBMCs. This clonotype was sampled from a man younger than 35 in good health and CMV-seropositive. CDR3 nucleotides: TGCGCCAGCAGCCCTCTCATGGGAGGAAGCTACGAGCAGTACTTC. Its translation: CASSPLMGGSYEQYF.